Below, 20 T cell receptor beta chains from the same sample are listed, as sequenced in a study of chemoradiotherapy in HPV16-positive cancers. The repertoire was sequenced with immunoSEQ multiplex PCR; TCRdb's copy has only in-frame clones and lacks some. The sample carries tens of thousands of clones, around 90% recorded once. This sample comprised blood, obtained from a patient who underwent chemoradiotherapy. The receptor set was obtained from a human donor with HPV-associated anogenital cancer.

The CDR3 is CASSLTPGPSYEQYF. CDR3 DNA: TGTGCCAGCAGCTTAACTCCAGGGCCCTCCTACGAGCAGTACTTC. The V call is TRBV7-3, the J call TRBJ2-7; D possibly corresponds to TRBD1 (5 bases). This CDR3 contains 15 residues. The V end was cut by 0 bases, the J end by 0 bases, with 9 bases between. In germline, CDR1 is SGHTA, CDR2 FQGTGA.

This clone came up once. This chain links TRBV10-3 with TRBJ2-3, with D tentatively TRBD2 (5 bases). The germline CDR1 and CDR2 sequences are ENHRY and SYGVKD. The CDR3 is 15 residues long. Deletions cut 0 bases from V and 5 bases from J, with 12 bases between. As DNA, the CDR3 is TGTGCCATCAGTGAGTCTGGTGGGAGCGGAGATACGCAGTATTTT. Encoded protein: CAISESGGSGDTQYF.

The rearrangement links TRBV11-2 to TRBJ2-4; the D gene is possibly TRBD1 (6 bases). Per the germline V gene, CDR1 is SGHAT and CDR2 is FQNNGV. The CDR3 consists of 15 residues. Trimming shortened V by 1 base and J by 8 bases, and 15 bases separated the two germline ends. CDR3 amino acids: CASSLAAGDRHIQYF. DNA for the CDR3: TGTGCCAGCAGCTTAGCCGCAGGGGACCGTCACATTCAGTACTTC.

The chain employs TRBV6-6 and TRBJ1-5; D is undetermined. Germline V gene data show CDR1 as MNHNY and CDR2 as SVGAGI (reference sequence). This CDR3 has 14 amino acids. The ends were cut back, 5 bases at V and 7 bases at J, with 15 bases in the middle. The DNA for the CDR3 is TGTGCCAGCAGTACGACCGCGGTTGGGCAGCCCCAGCATTTT. Protein: CASSTTAVGQPQHF.

The chain is built from TRBV7-3 and TRBJ2-1; the match to TRBD1 covers 9 bases. Germline CDR1 is SGHTA and CDR2 is FQGTGA. Germline trimming cut 6 bases from V and 5 bases from J; bases unmatched to any gene: 8. The CDR3 totals 15 residues. The CDR3 spells CASSLRDRADNEQFF. The CDR3 DNA is TGTGCCAGCAGTCTCCGGGACAGGGCCGACAATGAGCAGTTCTTC. The full variable domain, in which reference TRBV7-3 and TRBJ2-1 provide the parts outside the CDR3, is GAGVSQTPSNKVTEKGKYVELRCDPISGHTALYWYRQSLGQGPEFLIYFQGTGAADDSGLPNDRFFAVRPEGSVSTLKIQRTERGDSAVYLCASSLRDRADNEQFFGPGTRLTVL.

The chain has TRBV7-9 and TRBJ2-2, with 8 nucleotides matching TRBD2. V lost 3 bases to trimming and J lost 3 bases; unmatched junction nucleotides: 3. CDR1 SEHNR and CDR2 FQNEAQ come from the germline V gene (reference sequence). The CDR3 has 15 amino acids. The CDR3 nucleotides are TGTGCCAGCAGCTTTCGGGGGGGATACACCGGGGAGCTGTTTTTT. This codes for CASSFRGGYTGELFF.

This sequence joins TRBV6-6 and TRBJ2-7; the D is unclear. Trimming shortened V by 6 bases and J by 7 bases, and 13 bases separated the two germline ends. The CDR3 contains 12 residues. From germline, CDR1 is MNHNY and CDR2 SVGAGI (reference sequence). CDR3 nucleotide sequence: TGTGCCAGCAGAGACCAGGCGCGGGAGCAGTACTTC. It encodes CASRDQAREQYF.

The sample holds one count of this clone. J is TRBJ2-1 and V is TRBV30; 10 bases are shared with TRBD2. Trimming removed 1 base from V and 9 bases from J; junction bases left unmatched: 15. CDR1 GTSNPN and CDR2 SVGIG come from the germline V gene (reference sequence). CDR3 length equals 17 residues. Here the CDR3 DNA reads TGTGCCTGGAGTGAAAGGGCTAGCGGGAGCCCCCATGGTGAGCAGTTCTTC. The encoded protein is CAWSERASGSPHGEQFF.

This clone was seen only once. CDR3 sequence reads: CATSGLAGGSETQYF. CDR3 coding DNA: TGTGCCACCAGCGGGCTAGCGGGAGGGAGCGAGACCCAGTACTTC. The chain carries TRBV15 and TRBJ2-5; 12 bases match TRBD2. CDR1 is LNHNV and CDR2 is YYDKDF in the germline V gene (reference sequence). This CDR3 comprises 15 residues. The V segment lost 5 bases and the J segment 5 bases; nucleotides outside the gene matches: 6.

The sample holds one count of this clone. The chain uses TRBV5-6 and TRBJ2-3; D possibly matches TRBD1 or TRBD2 (5 bases each). Trimming removed 1 base at V and 1 base at J, with 10 bases between. From germline, CDR1 is SGHDT and CDR2 YYEEEE. The CDR3 length is 15 residues. The CDR3 sequence is CASSLSGSRTDTQYF. The CDR3 DNA is TGTGCCAGCAGCTTGTCAGGGAGCCGCACAGATACGCAGTATTTT.

This chain connects TRBV6-5 to TRBJ1-5, with 10 bases lining up with TRBD1. Germline V gives CDR1 MNHEY, CDR2 SVGAGI. This CDR3 comprises 14 residues. The V and J ends lost 6 bases and 11 bases, in that order; junction bases with no gene match: 10. The CDR3 reads CASRPTGGTGTQHF. CDR3 DNA: TGTGCCAGCAGACCGACAGGGGGCACGGGGACCCAGCATTTT.

This chain links TRBV30 with TRBJ1-2, with a weak D call TRBD1 (5 bases). Deletions cut 3 bases from V and 7 bases from J, with 18 bases between. Germline loops: CDR1 GTSNPN, CDR2 SVGIG (reference sequence). The CDR3 is 14 residues long. CDR3 residues: CAWRQLGGKGGYTF. The CDR3 bases are TGTGCCTGGAGGCAACTGGGGGGAAAGGGTGGCTACACCTTC.

The chain employs TRBV7-9 and TRBJ2-2, with 9 bases identical to TRBD2. Trimming took 5 bases from V and 4 from J; bases not matched to a gene: 8. Germline loops: CDR1 SEHNR, CDR2 FQNEAQ (reference sequence). The length of the CDR3 is 16 residues. CDR3 in amino acids: CASSPVAGGVTGELFF. CDR3 coding DNA: TGTGCCAGCAGCCCGGTTGCGGGGGGGGTCACCGGGGAGCTGTTTTTT.

The chain couples TRBV28 to TRBJ1-2; D possibly corresponds to TRBD1 (6 bases). Germline-derived CDR1 and CDR2 are MDHEN and SYDVKM. Trimming removed 4 bases at V and 8 bases at J, with 11 bases between. This CDR3 region has 12 residues. The DNA for the CDR3 is TGTGCCAGCAGTTCCACAGGGCGCGGCTACACCTTC. Encoded protein: CASSSTGRGYTF.

This sequence joins TRBV7-9 and TRBJ2-1, with D perhaps matching TRBD1 or TRBD2 (5 bases each). The CDR3 contains 13 residues. Germline loops: CDR1 SEHNR, CDR2 FQNEAQ (reference sequence). The ends were cut back, 3 bases at V and 6 bases at J, with 9 bases in the middle. The chain's CDR3 is CASSLTAVNEQFF. CDR3 DNA: TGTGCCAGCAGCTTGACAGCGGTCAATGAGCAGTTCTTC.

The chain uses TRBV27 and TRBJ2-6, with 7 bases that match TRBD2. V was pared by 6 bases and J by 9 bases, with 5 bases of the junction left unmatched. The CDR3 is 13 residues long. Germline-derived CDR1 and CDR2 are MNHEY and SMNVEV (reference sequence). CDR3 sequence reads: CASRGSGHNVLTF. Here the CDR3 DNA reads TGTGCCAGCAGGGGTAGCGGGCACAACGTCCTGACTTTC.

This rearrangement joins TRBV30 to TRBJ2-5, with 13 nucleotides matching TRBD2. This CDR3 spans 15 amino acids. Germline V gene lookup returns CDR1 GTSNPN and CDR2 SVGIG (reference sequence). Losses at the gene ends were 3 bases for V and 5 bases for J; bases not matched to a gene: 6. The CDR3 sequence is CAWSTTSGGRETQYF. The CDR3 DNA reads TGTGCCTGGAGCACGACTAGCGGGGGGCGGGAGACCCAGTACTTC.

The rearrangement links TRBV29-1 to TRBJ2-1, with D perhaps being TRBD1 or TRBD2 (5 bases each). CDR3 length: 16 amino acids. Trimming removed 4 bases at V and 0 bases at J, with 16 bases between. Germline V gene data show CDR1 as SQVTM and CDR2 as ANQGSEA. CDR3 in DNA: TGCAGCGTTGCGGGACGGCTCGTGAGCTCCTACAATGAGCAGTTCTTC. Translation: CSVAGRLVSSYNEQFF.

The chain joins TRBV2 to TRBJ2-3, with D uncertain. V lost 3 bases and J lost 6, with 16 bases in between. The CDR3 is 15 residues long. CDR1 and CDR2 from the germline V gene are SNHLY and FYNNEI. DNA of the CDR3: TGTGCCAGCAGTGAGATCAGAACTTCTGCCGATACGCAGTATTTT. It encodes CASSEIRTSADTQYF. The full variable domain, its missing parts supplied by reference TRBV2 and TRBJ2-3, is EPEVTQTPSHQVTQMGQEVILRCVPISNHLYFYWYRQILGQKVEFLVSFYNNEISEKSEIFDDQFSVERPDGSNFTLKIRSTKLEDSAMYFCASSEIRTSADTQYFGPGTRLTVL.

The CDR3 nucleotides are TGTGCCAGCAGCCAGGGACAGGGGGGAAGCAATCAGCCCCAGCATTTT. This encodes CASSQGQGGSNQPQHF. The chain carries TRBV7-9 and TRBJ1-5; 11 bases agree with TRBD1. V was clipped by 5 bases and J by 1 base; unmatched bases: 4. The V gene's germline CDR1 is SEHNR and CDR2 FQNEAQ (reference sequence). This CDR3 is 16 amino acids long.